Reported below is one T cell receptor (beta chain). As yet, its antigen is unknown. This sample was taken from a study of T cell responses to AZD1222 COVID-19 vaccine. Profiling relied on immunoSEQ multiplex PCR, and the TCRdb table lists in-frame clones only, not all of them. Counted here are around 83,000 clones, roughly 83% occurring once; the ten biggest clones make up 8.5% to 10%. CDR1 is LNHDA, CDR2 SQIVND, per germline (reference sequence). This CDR3 is built from 17 residues. V was pared by 6 bases and J by 5 bases, with 18 bases of the junction left unmatched. Study-level findings and limits: Of spike-specific TCRs, nearly half reportedly target regions left unmutated in variants.

The sample was peripheral blood, taken on day 0 of AZD1222 vaccination. The source is an adult in good health. The rearrangement links TRBV19 to TRBJ1-1; 7 nucleotides line up with TRBD1. The chain's CDR3 is CASRLRQGGGERTEAFF. The DNA of the CDR3 is TGTGCCAGTAGGCTCCGACAGGGCGGTGGGGAGAGAACTGAAGCTTTCTTT. The full variable domain, its missing parts supplied by reference TRBV19 and TRBJ1-1, is DGGITQSPKYLFRKEGQNVTLSCEQNLNHDAMYWYRQDPGQGLRLIYYSQIVNDFQKGDIAEGYSVSREKKESFPLTVTSAQKNPTAFYLCASRLRQGGGERTEAFFGQGTRLTVV.